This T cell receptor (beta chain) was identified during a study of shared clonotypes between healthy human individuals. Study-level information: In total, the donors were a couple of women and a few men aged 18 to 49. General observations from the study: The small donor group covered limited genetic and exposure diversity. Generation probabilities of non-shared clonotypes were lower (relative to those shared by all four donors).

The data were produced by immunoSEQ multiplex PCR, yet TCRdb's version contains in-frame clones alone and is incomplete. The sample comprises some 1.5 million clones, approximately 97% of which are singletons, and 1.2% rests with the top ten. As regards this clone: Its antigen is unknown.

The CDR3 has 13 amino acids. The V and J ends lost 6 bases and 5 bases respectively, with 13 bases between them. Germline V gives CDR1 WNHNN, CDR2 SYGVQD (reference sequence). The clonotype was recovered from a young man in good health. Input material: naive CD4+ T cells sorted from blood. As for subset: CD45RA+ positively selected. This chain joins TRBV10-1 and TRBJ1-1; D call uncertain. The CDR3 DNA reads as TGCGCCAGCAGGGGAAGAGGGCATACTGAAGCTTTCTTT. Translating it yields CASRGRGHTEAFF.